These 18 T cell receptor beta chains were sequenced from one sample in a study of identical twins. TCRdb redid the calling of the 5' RACE reads with MiXCR, one entry per CDR3 protein. Found here are some 200,000 distinct CDR3 sequences, around 8.1% of them singletons; the top ten hold more than 1.5%. These same records also appear under a second study, on yellow fever vaccine responses in identical twins.

Sequencing used memory (CD45RO+) T cells sorted from blood. These receptors originate from a woman younger than 35 in good health.

In its sample, this clonotype was seen many times. The chain employs TRBV29-1 and TRBJ2-1; perhaps TRBD2 as D (6 bases). Trimming shortened V by 2 bases and J by 8 bases, and 13 bases separated the two germline ends. This CDR3 has 13 amino acids. Germline-derived CDR1 and CDR2 are SQVTM and ANQGSEA. In DNA form, the CDR3 reads TGCAGCGTTGAACCCGGGACTCCCCATGAGCAGTTCTTC. This encodes CSVEPGTPHEQFF.

This chain connects TRBV11-2 to TRBJ2-1, with 7 bases lining up with TRBD2. The length of the CDR3 is 14 residues. Germline CDR1 reads SGHAT; CDR2 reads FQNNGV. V lost 5 bases to trimming and J lost 8 bases; unmatched junction nucleotides: 9. CDR3 coding DNA: TGTGCCAGCAGCATCGGGGGGAGTTCAGATGAGCAGTTCTTC. Translating it yields CASSIGGSSDEQFF.

This clonotype was seen at least ten times. The chain combines TRBV27 with TRBJ1-6, with a weak D call TRBD1 (6 bases). Germline loops: CDR1 MNHEY, CDR2 SMNVEV (reference sequence). The CDR3 sequence is 14 residues long. V was shortened by 2 bases and J by 10 bases, with 12 bases between the two germline ends. The CDR3 nucleotides read TGTGCCAGCAGTTTAGCACAGGGAGGATCACCCCTCCACTTT. This sequence encodes CASSLAQGGSPLHF.

This clonotype has ten or more counts. The CDR3 DNA sequence: TGTGCCAGCAGTTCAGGACAGGGGGCGTTCGAGCAGTACTTC. Protein product: CASSSGQGAFEQYF. This chain connects TRBV28 to TRBJ2-7; 11 nucleotides match TRBD1. V shed 4 bases, J shed 6 bases, and the junction held 5 bases outside the gene matches. CDR3 size: 14 residues. Per the germline V gene, CDR1 is MDHEN and CDR2 is SYDVKM.

This clonotype occurred a few times. The chain is built from TRBV12-3 or TRBV12-4 and TRBJ2-7; possible D gene TRBD2, 6 bases. This CDR3 contains 14 residues. The V end lost 4 bases, the J end lost 2 bases, and 12 bases lay between the germline ends. The CDR3, as DNA: TGTGCCAGCAGTTCGGGGGACGGAACCTACGAGCAGTACTTC. Amino acid sequence: CASSSGDGTYEQYF.

This clonotype was observed a few times. V is TRBV4-2 and J is TRBJ2-6; 8 bases match TRBD1. Germline loops: CDR1 LGHNA, CDR2 YNFKEQ. CDR3 length: 18 amino acids. V trimming: 4 bases; J trimming: 2 bases; junction bases outside the gene matches: 10. The CDR3 region is CASSPGVQGEAGANVLTF. CDR3 in DNA: TGTGCCAGCAGCCCTGGAGTACAGGGGGAAGCTGGGGCCAACGTCCTGACTTTC.

This clonotype was counted at least ten times. V is TRBV25-1 and J is TRBJ2-2; D is uncertain. CDR3 size: 15 residues. V was shortened by 3 bases and J by 0 bases, with 8 bases between the two germline ends. The germline V gene encodes CDR1 MGHDK and CDR2 SYGVNS. In DNA form, the CDR3 reads TGTGCCAGCAGTGATCCCCGCACGAACACCGGGGAGCTGTTTTTT. Translation: CASSDPRTNTGELFF.

This clonotype has ten or more counts. The V and J genes are TRBV29-1 and TRBJ1-6; D not certain. CDR1 and CDR2 (germline): SQVTM, ANQGSEA. Between the trimmed V and J ends, which lost 0 bases and 9 bases, there was a span of 18 bases. The CDR3 loop spans 16 amino acids. CDR3 in amino acids: CSVEDESGVLASPLHF. The CDR3 region has the DNA TGCAGCGTTGAAGATGAGTCCGGGGTGTTAGCTTCACCCCTCCACTTT. Together with reference TRBV29-1 and TRBJ1-6, the CDR3 gives the full variable domain: SAVISQKPSRDICQRGTSLTIQCQVDSQVTMMFWYRQQPGQSLTLIATANQGSEATYESGFVIDKFPISRPNLTFSTLTVSNMSPEDSSIYLCSVEDESGVLASPLHFGNGTRLTVT.

This clonotype was counted many times. The J gene is TRBJ2-1, the V gene TRBV28; D remains unclear. In germline, CDR1 is MDHEN, CDR2 SYDVKM. CDR3 length: 15 residues. V lost 6 bases, J lost 6 bases, and 18 bases lay in between. CDR3 amino acids: CASSGRQGPTNEQFF. In DNA form, the CDR3 reads TGTGCCAGCAGCGGACGGCAAGGACCAACCAATGAGCAGTTCTTC.

The J gene is TRBJ2-2, the V gene TRBV3-1; D remains ambiguous. The CDR3 runs 13 residues. V lost 1 base, J lost 6 bases, and 6 bases lay in between. Germline lookup yields CDR1 LGHDT and CDR2 YNNKEL (reference sequence). DNA of the CDR3: TGTGCCAGCAGCCAAGGAGCTCCCGGGGAGCTGTTTTTT. Encoded protein: CASSQGAPGELFF.

This clonotype showed up just a few times. The chain has TRBV18 and TRBJ2-2; D remains ambiguous. The ends were cut back, 2 bases at V and 4 bases at J, with 14 bases in the middle. This CDR3 region has 16 residues. Germline V lookup: CDR1 KGHSH, CDR2 LQKENI. Here the CDR3 reads CASSPSGRTITGELFF. In DNA form, the CDR3 reads TGTGCCAGCTCACCATCCGGCCGGACGATCACCGGGGAGCTGTTTTTT.

The V and J genes are TRBV6-5 and TRBJ2-7; 11 bases align to TRBD1. There are 14 residues in the CDR3. CDR1 is MNHEY, CDR2 SVGAGI, per germline. The V gene end was trimmed by 1 base and the J gene end by 5 bases; junction bases not matched to a gene: 1. CDR3 in DNA: TGTGCCAGCAGTTACTGGGGACAGGGGGACGAGCAGTACTTC. This sequence encodes CASSYWGQGDEQYF.

This CDR3 is CASSLDRKVNEQYF. The CDR3 coding sequence is TGTGCCAGCAGCTTAGACAGAAAAGTCAACGAGCAGTACTTC. The chain couples TRBV7-2 to TRBJ2-7; D unclear. V was trimmed by 1 base and J by 5 bases, leaving 12 bases between them. Germline assignment: CDR1 SGHTA and CDR2 FQGNSA. The CDR3 length is 14 residues.

This clonotype showed up just a few times. The genes are TRBV6-1 and TRBJ2-3; 8 bases are a match to TRBD1. Trimming took 6 bases from V and 4 from J; bases not matched to a gene: 6. This CDR3 is 14 amino acids long. From germline, CDR1 is MNHNS and CDR2 SASEGT. CDR3 DNA: TGTGCCAGCAGCCAGGACAGGGTCCCAGATACGCAGTATTTT. This codes for CASSQDRVPDTQYF.

This clonotype came up many times. The chain is built from TRBV20-1 and TRBJ2-7, with TRBD1 matching 9 bases. The ends lost 3 bases at V and 9 bases at J; junction bases unmatched: 15. The CDR3 covers 15 residues. Germline V CDR1 and CDR2: DFQATT, SNEGSKA (reference sequence). CDR3 amino acids: CSASQDRGTPWAQYF. DNA of the CDR3: TGCAGTGCTAGTCAGGACAGGGGAACTCCCTGGGCGCAGTACTTC.

The chain is built from TRBV4-1 and TRBJ1-2, with TRBD1 matching 7 bases. With V trimmed by 1 base and J by 0 bases, 5 bases remained unmatched. The CDR3 is made up of 16 amino acids. CDR1 MGHRA and CDR2 YSYEKL come from the germline V gene. CDR3 bases: TGCGCCAGCAGCCAAGTACCAGGGGGGGCTAACTATGGCTACACCTTC. Translating it yields CASSQVPGGANYGYTF.

For the CDR3, the DNA is TGTGCCAGCATGGTCCGAGGGTCCGACTCTGGGGCCAACGTCCTGACTTTC. Residues: CASMVRGSDSGANVLTF. The rearrangement links TRBV21-1 to TRBJ2-6; TRBD2, the D gene given by the table, was not confirmed from the DNA. TRBV21-1 represents a pseudogene. The CDR3 spans 17 residues.

A few counts support this clonotype. The chain recombines TRBV5-1 with TRBJ2-5; D is possibly TRBD2 (7 bases). The germline CDR1 and CDR2 sequences are SGHRS and YFSETQ. This CDR3 spans 15 amino acids. Trimming cost V 4 bases and J 2 bases, with 15 bases left between them. This CDR3 is CASSPGGRRQETQYF. The CDR3 coding sequence is TGCGCCAGCAGCCCGGGGGGCCGTAGGCAAGAGACCCAGTACTTC.